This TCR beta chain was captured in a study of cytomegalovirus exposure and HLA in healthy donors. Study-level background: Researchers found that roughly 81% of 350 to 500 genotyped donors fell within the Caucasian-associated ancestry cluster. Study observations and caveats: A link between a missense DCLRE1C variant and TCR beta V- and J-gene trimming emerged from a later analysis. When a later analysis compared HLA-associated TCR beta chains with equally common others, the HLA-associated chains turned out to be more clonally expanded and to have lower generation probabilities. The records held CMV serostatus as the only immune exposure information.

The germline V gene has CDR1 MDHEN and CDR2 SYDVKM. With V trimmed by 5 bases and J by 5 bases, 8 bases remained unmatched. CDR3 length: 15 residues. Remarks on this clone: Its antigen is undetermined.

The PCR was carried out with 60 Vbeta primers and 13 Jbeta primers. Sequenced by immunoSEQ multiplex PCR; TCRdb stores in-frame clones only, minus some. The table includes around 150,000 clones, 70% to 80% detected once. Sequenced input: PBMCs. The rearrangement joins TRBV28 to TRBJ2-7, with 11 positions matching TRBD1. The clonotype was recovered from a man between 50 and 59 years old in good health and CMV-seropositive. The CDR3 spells CASSGPGQGDHEQYF. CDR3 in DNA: TGTGCCAGCAGTGGACCGGGACAGGGGGATCACGAGCAGTACTTC.